These T cell receptor beta chains were read from a single sample in a study of T cell repertoires in ileal Crohn's disease. Clones were sequenced by immunoSEQ multiplex PCR, and TCRdb holds only the in-frame ones, with some missing. This sample has about 6,600 clones, with roughly 78% found just once. The sample was ileal tissue. These receptors were taken from an adult with Crohn's disease. The CDR3 runs from the conserved cysteine through the conserved F or W. D genes are given only for firm matches. Where a row states a size, it is once, few, many or the class of an expanded clone; other rows omit it.

j_gene: TRBJ2-7; d_gene: TRBD1; v_gene: TRBV5-4; abundance: NA; CDR3aa: CASSRGQGYEQYF
j_gene: TRBJ1-2; d_gene: NA; v_gene: TRBV28; abundance: NA; CDR3aa: CASSPTTGRDYGYTF
j_gene: TRBJ2-7; d_gene: TRBD2; v_gene: TRBV19; abundance: NA; CDR3aa: CASSHSGTSGGSSRREQYF
j_gene: TRBJ1-1; d_gene: NA; v_gene: TRBV4-2; abundance: NA; CDR3aa: CASSQDWADLNTEAFF
j_gene: TRBJ1-1; d_gene: NA; v_gene: TRBV28; abundance: NA; CDR3aa: CASRQGEAFF
j_gene: TRBJ2-1; d_gene: TRBD2; v_gene: TRBV5-1; abundance: NA; CDR3aa: CASSLGFGGASNEQFF
j_gene: TRBJ2-5; d_gene: TRBD2; v_gene: TRBV7-9; abundance: few; CDR3aa: CASSSTSGAQETQYF
j_gene: TRBJ2-7; d_gene: TRBD2; v_gene: TRBV5-1; abundance: NA; CDR3aa: CASSPGLAGRIVDEQYF
j_gene: TRBJ2-3; d_gene: TRBD2; v_gene: TRBV9; abundance: NA; CDR3aa: CASSVGAGGTDTQYF
j_gene: TRBJ2-1; d_gene: TRBD1; v_gene: TRBV2; abundance: NA; CDR3aa: CASRTDRVGPNEQFF
j_gene: TRBJ1-1; d_gene: TRBD1; v_gene: TRBV7-2; abundance: NA; CDR3aa: CASSKQGGWNTEAFF
j_gene: TRBJ1-1; d_gene: TRBD1; v_gene: TRBV5-1; abundance: NA; CDR3aa: CASSRTGTGGGNTEAFF
j_gene: TRBJ2-7; d_gene: TRBD1; v_gene: TRBV9; abundance: NA; CDR3aa: CASSRDRGNEQYF
j_gene: TRBJ2-7; d_gene: TRBD2; v_gene: TRBV5-1; abundance: few; CDR3aa: CASSPLTSGYEQYF
j_gene: TRBJ1-5; d_gene: NA; v_gene: TRBV29-1; abundance: few; CDR3aa: CSVEGGRDQPQHF
j_gene: TRBJ2-3; d_gene: NA; v_gene: TRBV28; abundance: NA; CDR3aa: CASSSYRGTDTQYF
j_gene: TRBJ1-1; d_gene: TRBD1; v_gene: TRBV5-1; abundance: NA; CDR3aa: CASSFSRGTEAFF
j_gene: TRBJ1-4; d_gene: NA; v_gene: TRBV18; abundance: few; CDR3aa: CASSPGLAEKLFF
j_gene: TRBJ2-3; d_gene: TRBD2; v_gene: TRBV11-2; abundance: once; CDR3aa: CASSLGDLAGGPRDTQYF
j_gene: TRBJ2-7; d_gene: NA; v_gene: TRBV10-2; abundance: NA; CDR3aa: CASSVGGGGEQYF
j_gene: TRBJ1-5; d_gene: TRBD1; v_gene: TRBV30; abundance: few; CDR3aa: CAWSPRTGGNNQPQHF
j_gene: TRBJ2-7; d_gene: TRBD1; v_gene: TRBV7-2; abundance: NA; CDR3aa: CASSMTTGGLSYEQYF
j_gene: TRBJ1-6; d_gene: TRBD1; v_gene: TRBV19; abundance: few; CDR3aa: CASSPRQGNRNSPLHF
j_gene: TRBJ2-3; d_gene: NA; v_gene: TRBV21-1; abundance: NA; CDR3aa: CASLSPGHSTDTQYF
j_gene: TRBJ1-2; d_gene: NA; v_gene: TRBV6-5; abundance: once; CDR3aa: CASSTGPLNYGYTF
j_gene: TRBJ1-5; d_gene: NA; v_gene: TRBV30; abundance: few; CDR3aa: CAWNPGGNQPQHF
j_gene: TRBJ1-1; d_gene: TRBD1; v_gene: TRBV7-2; abundance: NA; CDR3aa: CASSLVDRANTEAFF
j_gene: TRBJ1-1; d_gene: NA; v_gene: TRBV28; abundance: NA; CDR3aa: CASSLRGAGNTEAFF
j_gene: TRBJ2-7; d_gene: NA; v_gene: TRBV9; abundance: few; CDR3aa: CASSVGDSPTWEQYF
j_gene: TRBJ1-2; d_gene: NA; v_gene: TRBV29-1; abundance: few; CDR3aa: CSVELYLRGYTF